Presented here are 26 T cell receptor beta chains from one specimen sequenced in a study of regulatory T cells in long-lasting Graves disease. Time point here: newly diagnosed GD, antithyroid drugs for less than 3 months. Scientists built the TCR library using RNA that was extracted from PBMCs. Library construction for TCR beta used iRepertoire HTBI primers and Arm-PCR of CDR3 regions. TCRdb re-analysed the multiplex PCR reads in MiXCR, keeping a single row per CDR3 protein. The table records hundreds of thousands of distinct CDR3 sequences, approximately 15% of them present only once. Another study also made use of these data, one on T cells in Graves' hyperthyroidism and ophthalmopathy.

Sequencing was performed on peripheral blood mononuclear cells (PBMCs), taken at new diagnosis, from a patient treated with antithyroid drugs. The receptors come from a man aged 35-49 years with Graves disease.

This clonotype was seen only a few times. The chain uses TRBV11-2 and TRBJ1-3, with TRBD1 identical over 7 bases. Trimming took 3 bases from V and 6 from J; bases not matched to a gene: 8. This CDR3 contains 15 residues. Germline V gene data show CDR1 as SGHAT and CDR2 as FQNNGV. Here the CDR3 DNA reads TGTGCCAGCAGCTTGTTGAGGGGGCGCGAAAACACCATATATTTT. The encoded protein is CASSLLRGRENTIYF.

There are many counts of this clonotype. The chain uses TRBV20-1 and TRBJ2-2, with TRBD2 matching 7 bases. CDR3 length equals 15 residues. Trimming at V came to 5 bases and at J to 0 bases, leaving 6 bases not matched to a gene. From germline, CDR1 is DFQATT and CDR2 SNEGSKA (reference sequence). This chain's CDR3 is CSAAGGLTNTGELFF. The CDR3 DNA follows: TGCAGTGCTGCTGGGGGACTAACGAACACCGGGGAGCTGTTTTTT.

This clonotype appeared many times. The V call is TRBV28, the J call TRBJ2-3, with D unclear. The CDR3 is made up of 17 amino acids. Germline CDR1 MDHEN, CDR2 SYDVKM. The germline V and J ends were trimmed by 8 bases and 2 bases, with 23 bases remaining between them. Here the CDR3 DNA reads TGTGCCAGCCCCCGACCGAAATGTAGGCAGTACACAGATACGCAGTATTTT. It specifies CASPRPKCRQYTDTQYF.

J is TRBJ1-4 and V is TRBV12-3 or TRBV12-4; 9 bases fit TRBD1. The V and J ends lost 5 bases and 8 bases, in that order; junction bases with no gene match: 6. The CDR3 has 14 residues. The CDR3 spells CASSLRDRVEKLFF. DNA for the CDR3: TGTGCCAGCAGTCTCCGGGACAGGGTCGAAAAACTGTTTTTT.

This clonotype was detected many times. An end of the junction differs from the germline gene, which may be a read error. J is TRBJ1-1 and V is TRBV9; 7 positions match TRBD1. Germline CDR1 SGDLS, CDR2 YYNGEE. The length of the CDR3 is 16 residues. CDR3 sequence reads: CASSLAWTGLNTEAFF. In DNA, the CDR3 is TGCGCCAGCAGCTTGGCATGGACAGGTCTCAACACTGAAGCTTTCTTT.

Points on this clonotype: A read error is possible here, since a much larger clone lies one base away. This rearrangement joins TRBV11-3 to TRBJ2-1; tentative D call: TRBD2 (5 bases). The end of the DNA is better explained by TRBJ2-5, so the J call may be wrong. The CDR3 consists of 11 residues. Germline V gene data show CDR1 as SGHNT and CDR2 as YENEEA. The CDR3, as DNA: TGTGCCAGAAGCCTAGCTCAGACCCAGTACTTC. This sequence encodes CARSLAQTQYF.

The gene calls are TRBV7-2 and TRBJ1-4; D is possibly TRBD1 (5 bases). Germline V gene lookup returns CDR1 SGHTA and CDR2 FQGNSA. This CDR3 has 14 amino acids. Trimming cost V 5 bases and J 7 bases, with 14 bases left between them. The DNA for the CDR3 is TGTGCCAGCAGCCCGGGGAGGGGTGGTGAAAAACTGTTTTTT. This gives the protein CASSPGRGGEKLFF.

This clonotype was seen repeatedly, ten times or more. The chain is built from TRBV28 and TRBJ1-1; no firm D call. Germline assignment: CDR1 MDHEN and CDR2 SYDVKM. The CDR3 has 12 residues. Trimming took off 3 bases at V and 9 bases at J, with 11 bases between the two ends. DNA for the CDR3: TGTGCCAGCAGTTTGGACCCGCGGCAAGCTTTCTTT. It codes for CASSLDPRQAFF.

The table lists this clonotype with many counts. CDR3 amino acids: CASSASDRNQPQHF. The CDR3 DNA is TGTGCCAGCAGTGCCTCTGACAGAAATCAGCCCCAGCATTTT. The V and J genes are TRBV2 and TRBJ1-5; tentatively, D is TRBD1 (5 bases). Trimming pared 4 bases from V and 4 bases from J, leaving 11 bases between. The length of the CDR3 is 14 residues. Germline CDR1 is SNHLY and CDR2 is FYNNEI.

This clonotype was seen only a few times. The J gene is TRBJ2-2, the V gene TRBV7-9; possible D gene TRBD2, 5 bases. Germline V gives CDR1 SEHNR, CDR2 FQNEAQ (reference sequence). The CDR3 sequence is 15 residues long. The germline V and J ends were trimmed by 2 bases and 7 bases, with 14 bases remaining between them. The CDR3 bases are TGTGCCAGCAGCTTAAGAGGGCACTCTGACGGGGAGCTGTTTTTT. Amino acids: CASSLRGHSDGELFF.

This clonotype has just a few counts. This CDR3 is CASSLAETSIGQYF. The CDR3 DNA follows: TGTGCCAGCAGCTTGGCCGAGACCAGTATCGGGCAGTACTTC. This chain joins TRBV5-6 and TRBJ2-7, with D uncertain. The CDR3 loop spans 14 amino acids. Trimming took 0 bases from V and 9 from J, leaving 16 bases between them. Germline loops: CDR1 SGHDT, CDR2 YYEEEE.

This clonotype was detected only a few times. V usage is TRBV4-1 and J usage is TRBJ2-3, with TRBD2 identical over 9 bases. The CDR3 is made up of 15 amino acids. J lost 5 bases, V lost 0 bases, and 3 bases had no gene match. CDR1 MGHRA and CDR2 YSYEKL come from the germline V gene. CDR3: CASSQDQAGGDTQYF. The CDR3 coding sequence is TGCGCCAGCAGCCAAGATCAAGCGGGGGGAGATACGCAGTATTTT.

This clonotype was found a few times. This chain connects TRBV4-3 to TRBJ1-5; D gene ambiguous. This CDR3 is built from 14 residues. CDR1 and CDR2 (germline): LGHNA, YSLEER. V was shortened by 0 bases and J by 6 bases, with 9 bases between the two germline ends. CDR3 sequence (DNA): TGCGCCAGCAGCCAAGATCGGTTCGGTCAGCCCCAGCATTTT. Its translation is CASSQDRFGQPQHF.

This chain connects TRBV18 to TRBJ2-2; no clear D gene. V was shortened by 0 bases and J by 0 bases, with 8 bases between the two germline ends. Per germline, CDR1 KGHSH and CDR2 LQKENI. The CDR3 spans 16 residues. CDR3 in DNA: TGTGCCAGCTCACCACCGCGAGATACGAACACCGGGGAGCTGTTTTTT. Amino acids: CASSPPRDTNTGELFF.

The chain has TRBV7-2 and TRBJ2-3, with 16 bases aligning to TRBD2. J gave up 5 bases and V 4 bases, and 15 bases lay outside the gene matches. Germline V gene lookup returns CDR1 SGHTA and CDR2 FQGNSA. CDR3 size: 20 residues. The CDR3 sequence is CASSYLGPGLAGGPVDTQYF. As DNA, the CDR3 is TGTGCCAGCAGCTACCTCGGTCCGGGACTAGCGGGGGGGCCTGTAGATACGCAGTATTTT.

J is TRBJ2-7 and V is TRBV20-1, with D unresolved. Between the trimmed V and J ends, which lost 1 base and 7 bases, there was a span of 20 bases. CDR1 and CDR2 (germline): DFQATT, SNEGSKA (reference sequence). The CDR3 runs to 15 residues. CDR3 nucleotide sequence: TGCAGTGCTAGAGTCCCGGACCGCAACTTGCGGGAGCAGTACTTC. This encodes CSARVPDRNLREQYF.

This clonotype was counted at least ten times. This chain uses TRBV28 with TRBJ1-6; 10 nucleotides align to TRBD1. The CDR3 covers 15 residues. Germline CDR1 and CDR2: MDHEN and SYDVKM. The trim removed 4 bases at V and 5 bases at J, leaving 2 bases unmatched. The CDR3 DNA is TGTGCCAGCAGTTCCGGGACAGGGGATAATTCACCCCTCCACTTT. Its protein is CASSSGTGDNSPLHF.

This clonotype was seen ten or more times. The chain has TRBV27 and TRBJ2-5; 9 bases align to TRBD1. In germline, CDR1 is MNHEY, CDR2 SMNVEV (reference sequence). The ends lost 3 bases at V and 5 bases at J; junction bases unmatched: 7. This CDR3 is 15 amino acids long. The CDR3 spells CASSFRDRETETQYF. CDR3 coding DNA: TGTGCCAGCAGTTTTCGGGACAGGGAAACGGAGACCCAGTACTTC.

This clonotype occurred a few times. The chain links TRBV2 to TRBJ2-5, with D uncertain. CDR1 and CDR2 from the germline V gene are SNHLY and FYNNEI. V was shortened by 3 bases and J by 6 bases, with 11 bases between the two germline ends. This CDR3 contains 13 residues. CDR3 sequence (DNA): TGTGCCAGCAGTGATCCCCGCTCTCAGACCCAGTACTTC. Translation gives CASSDPRSQTQYF.

This clonotype turned up a few times. This chain links TRBV7-2 with TRBJ2-1; no definite D call. The DNA end lines up better with TRBJ2-5; the J call may be wrong. Per the germline V gene, CDR1 is SGHTA and CDR2 is FQGNSA. The CDR3 is made up of 13 amino acids. The CDR3 protein is CASRRSLAETQYF. The CDR3 DNA is TGTGCCAGCAGAAGGTCGCTGGCGGAGACCCAGTACTTC.

This clonotype was recorded many times. The rearrangement links TRBV20-1 to TRBJ2-3; TRBD1 is a possible D gene (5 bases). This CDR3 has 14 amino acids. V shed 5 bases and J shed 2 bases, with 14 bases lying between them. Germline CDR1 and CDR2: DFQATT and SNEGSKA (reference sequence). The CDR3: CSAFTGASTDTQYF. CDR3 nucleotide sequence: TGCAGTGCTTTTACAGGAGCCTCCACAGATACGCAGTATTTT.

At least ten counts were recorded for this clonotype. The chain combines TRBV6-1 with TRBJ1-3; D unresolved. This CDR3 contains 13 residues. Trimming left V 8 bases short and J 3 bases short, with 11 bases between. Germline V gives CDR1 MNHNS, CDR2 SASEGT. CDR3 in amino acids: CASGGIGGNTIYF. CDR3 nucleotides: TGTGCCAGCGGCGGGATCGGTGGAAACACCATATATTTT.

In this sample, this clonotype turned up many times. V and J are TRBV11-1 and TRBJ1-1, with D hard to call. The germline V gene has CDR1 SGHAT and CDR2 FQDESV (reference sequence). This CDR3 has 11 amino acids. V was trimmed by 4 bases and J by 7 bases, leaving 7 bases between them. The CDR3 bases are TGTGCCAGCAGCTGGAGGAGTGAAGCTTTCTTT. Amino acids: CASSWRSEAFF.

This clonotype was observed at least ten times. The rearrangement uses TRBV12-3 or TRBV12-4 and TRBJ2-2; TRBD1 agrees at 9 bases. This CDR3 comprises 15 residues. V gave up 7 bases and J gave up 3 bases; unmatched junction bases: 6. CDR3 amino acids: CASIPGTGHTGELFF. CDR3 bases: TGTGCCAGCATCCCCGGGACAGGGCACACCGGGGAGCTGTTTTTT.

The chain carries TRBV7-3 and TRBJ2-1; TRBD2 matches at 16 bases. This CDR3 spans 17 amino acids. Germline-derived CDR1 and CDR2 are SGHTA and FQGTGA. Losses at the gene ends were 6 bases for V and 3 bases for J; bases not matched to a gene: 5. The CDR3 DNA reads TGTGCCAGCAGGGGACTAGCGGGGGGGCCTCTCTACAATGAGCAGTTCTTC. It encodes CASRGLAGGPLYNEQFF.

On this clonotype: Given a far larger clone just one base away, this is likely a sequencing read error. The CDR3 sequence is CASSRGTLNTEAFF. The DNA of the CDR3 is TGTGCCAGCAGCCGGGGGACTCTGAACACTGAAGCTTTCTTT. The chain joins TRBV7-2 to TRBJ1-1; D might be TRBD1 (5 bases). Germline assignment: CDR1 SGHTA and CDR2 FQGNSA. The CDR3 spans 14 residues. With 5 bases removed from V and 0 bases from J, the gap between germline ends came to 10 bases. Combining the CDR3 with reference TRBV7-2 and TRBJ1-1 gives the whole variable domain GAGVSQSPSNKVTEKGKDVELRCDPISGHTALYWYRQSLGQGLEFLIYFQGNSAPDKSGLPSDRFSAERTGGSVSTLTIQRTQQEDSAVYLCASSRGTLNTEAFFGQGTRLTVV.